This TCR beta chain was captured in a study of blood T cells in healthy people across ages. Together with a sample-barcoded 5' primer, a J-beta primer mix was included in a second PCR lasting about 6 to 11 cycles. Unique molecular identifiers of 12 random nucleotides labeled each cDNA. TCRdb itself ran the 5' RACE reads through MiXCR, one entry per CDR3 protein. The table lists 790,000 or so distinct CDR3 sequences, about 46% of them singletons. Russia was home to the donors, healthy Caucasian individuals aged roughly 6 to 95. This clonotype was counted many times. Sequenced material: blood. This receptor was obtained from a man aged 80 or over in good health.

CDR3 in amino acids: CASCAGTGGRHIQYF. CDR3 nucleotide sequence: TGCGCCAGCTGTGCGGGTACAGGGGGCCGCCACATTCAGTACTTC. The rearrangement uses TRBV5-1 and TRBJ2-4; 9 positions match TRBD1. Trimming at V came to 7 bases and at J to 8 bases, leaving 13 bases not matched to a gene. Germline lookup yields CDR1 SGHRS and CDR2 YFSETQ. The CDR3 has 15 residues.